The 27 T cell receptor beta chains below come from one sample, sequenced in a study of cytomegalovirus exposure and HLA in healthy donors. The protocol was immunoSEQ multiplex PCR, while the TCRdb copy is restricted to in-frame clones and leaves out a portion. The top ten clones hold around 5% of a sample with roughly 120,000 clones, roughly 83% of them seen once. The sequencing sample was made of PBMCs. These receptors all stem from a man aged 18 to 30 in good health and CMV-seronegative.

This rearrangement joins TRBV6-1 to TRBJ2-1, with a possible D match to TRBD2 (6 bases). CDR1 is MNHNS, CDR2 SASEGT, per germline. Trimming left V 4 bases short and J 8 bases short, with 15 bases between. This CDR3 spans 14 amino acids. CDR3 coding DNA: TGTGCCAGCAGTGTCAGGACTACCTCCCATGAGCAGTTCTTC. Translating gives CASSVRTTSHEQFF.

The chain carries TRBV30 and TRBJ2-1; 11 positions agree with TRBD1. CDR1 and CDR2 from the germline V gene are GTSNPN and SVGIG (reference sequence). The V gene end was trimmed by 1 base and the J gene end by 7 bases; junction bases not matched to a gene: 6. The CDR3 loop spans 15 amino acids. This CDR3 reads CAWSGDRGLSNEQFF. CDR3 bases: TGTGCCTGGAGTGGGGACAGGGGGTTATCGAATGAGCAGTTCTTC. Variable domain in full (rest from reference TRBV30 and TRBJ2-1): SQTIHQWPATLVQPVGSPLSLECTVEGTSNPNLYWYRQAAGRGLQLLFYSVGIGQISSEVPQNLSASRPQDRQFILSSKKLLLSDSGFYLCAWSGDRGLSNEQFFGPGTRLTVL.

The chain employs TRBV6-5 and TRBJ1-5, with 9 bases identical to TRBD1. The CDR3 is made up of 13 amino acids. Trimming cost V 6 bases and J 6 bases; bases outside gene matches: 3. Germline V gene lookup returns CDR1 MNHEY and CDR2 SVGAGI. CDR3 DNA sequence: TGTGCCAGCAGGGGACAGGGCGGTCAGCCCCAGCATTTT. Amino acids: CASRGQGGQPQHF.

The genes are TRBV7-9 and TRBJ1-5; D is possibly TRBD1 (6 bases). With 1 base removed from V and 4 bases from J, the gap between germline ends came to 11 bases. The germline CDR1 and CDR2 sequences are SEHNR and FQNEAQ (reference sequence). This CDR3 has 15 amino acids. The CDR3 sequence: CASSLDGQGNQPQHF. The DNA of the CDR3 is TGTGCCAGCAGCTTAGACGGGCAGGGGAATCAGCCCCAGCATTTT.

The chain combines TRBV2 with TRBJ1-2, with 11 bases matching TRBD1. The ends lost 6 bases at V and 8 bases at J; junction bases unmatched: 8. Looked up from germline, CDR1 is SNHLY and CDR2 is FYNNEI. The CDR3 contains 14 residues. The CDR3 DNA reads as TGTGCCAGCAGGGAGGGACAGGGGGTCGAGGGCTACACCTTC. Amino acids: CASREGQGVEGYTF.

The V gene is TRBV5-1, the J gene TRBJ1-2, with 8 nucleotides matching TRBD1. This CDR3 has 14 amino acids. V lost 2 bases to trimming and J lost 9 bases; unmatched junction nucleotides: 9. CDR1 is SGHRS, CDR2 YFSETQ, per germline. CDR3 amino acids: CASSLTDRVISYTF. DNA for the CDR3: TGCGCCAGCAGCTTAACGGACAGGGTGATAAGCTACACCTTC.

The gene calls are TRBV25-1 and TRBJ2-2; 8 bases align to TRBD1. There are 15 residues in the CDR3. The J segment lost 4 bases and the V segment lost 4 bases, leaving 5 bases of the junction unmatched. The germline CDR1 and CDR2 sequences are MGHDK and SYGVNS. The CDR3 is CASSGRQGFTGELFF. Here the CDR3 DNA reads TGTGCCAGCAGTGGGAGACAGGGGTTCACCGGGGAGCTGTTTTTT.

The rearrangement uses TRBV6-6 and TRBJ2-7; a weak D match, TRBD2 (5 bases). Trimming removed 4 bases from V and 6 bases from J, with 19 bases in between. Looked up from germline, CDR1 is MNHNY and CDR2 is SVGAGI (reference sequence). The CDR3 is made up of 15 amino acids. Written as DNA, the CDR3 is TGTGCCAGCAGTTTCCCGAATGGGCTAGCCTCCGAGCAGTACTTC. Translating it yields CASSFPNGLASEQYF.

The genes are TRBV5-5 and TRBJ1-2; the match to TRBD1 covers 8 bases. Germline assignment: CDR1 SGHKS and CDR2 YYEKEE (reference sequence). CDR3 length: 14 amino acids. The V and J ends lost 0 bases and 7 bases, in that order; junction bases with no gene match: 5. The CDR3, as DNA: TGTGCCAGCAGCTTGGTTCAGGGGGCGGGTGGCTACACCTTC. It yields the protein CASSLVQGAGGYTF.

The table lists this clone with a count of one. This CDR3 is also generated by other DNA sequences in the sample. The chain links TRBV5-1 to TRBJ2-5; D is perhaps TRBD1 (5 bases). This CDR3 has 14 residues. Germline values: CDR1 SGHRS, CDR2 YFSETQ. V lost 0 bases and J 2 bases, leaving 8 bases between the germline ends. The CDR3 here is CASSLGGPQETQYF. The CDR3 DNA follows: TGCGCCAGCAGCTTGGGGGGCCCACAAGAGACCCAGTACTTC.

The chain carries TRBV5-5 and TRBJ1-5, with TRBD1 identical over 9 bases. The germline V gene has CDR1 SGHKS and CDR2 YYEKEE (reference sequence). After removal of 2 bases from V and 6 bases from J, the junction contained 6 bases not matched to a gene. The CDR3 totals 15 residues. Written as DNA, the CDR3 is TGTGCCAGCAGCTTAGGGACAGGGTTTGGTCAGCCCCAGCATTTT. This translates into CASSLGTGFGQPQHF. Full variable domain (outside the CDR3, taken from reference TRBV5-5 and TRBJ1-5): DAGVTQSPTHLIKTRGQQVTLRCSPISGHKSVSWYQQVLGQGPQFIFQYYEKEERGRGNFPDRFSARQFPNYSSELNVNALLLGDSALYLCASSLGTGFGQPQHFGDGTRLSIL.

On this clone: One junction end does not reproduce the germline sequence, and a read error may be involved. The rearrangement uses TRBV19 and TRBJ1-4; TRBD1 matches at 8 bases. The CDR3 length is 15 residues. CDR1 and CDR2 (germline): LNHDA, SQIVND (reference sequence). The CDR3 DNA reads as TGTGCCAGTAGTCTAGACAGGGGAATTAATGAAAAACTGTTTTTT. Protein: CASSLDRGINEKLFF.

The gene calls are TRBV29-1 and TRBJ1-2, with unresolved D. CDR3 size: 11 residues. The germline CDR1 and CDR2 sequences are SQVTM and ANQGSEA. V was pared by 3 bases and J by 8 bases, with 10 bases between. The CDR3 loop reads CSVEERVGYTF. CDR3 in DNA: TGCAGCGTTGAGGAGCGTGTAGGCTACACCTTC. Complete variable domain (other parts from reference TRBV29-1 and TRBJ1-2): SAVISQKPSRDICQRGTSLTIQCQVDSQVTMMFWYRQQPGQSLTLIATANQGSEATYESGFVIDKFPISRPNLTFSTLTVSNMSPEDSSIYLCSVEERVGYTFGSGTRLTVV.

This clone was seen more than once but under ten times. This chain links TRBV6-5 with TRBJ1-5; D is undetermined. CDR1 and CDR2 from the germline V gene are MNHEY and SVGAGI. The CDR3 has 14 residues. Trimming removed 0 bases from V and 8 bases from J, with 11 bases in between. CDR3 DNA sequence: TGTGCCAGCAGTTACTCCACAGAGATCGAGCCCCAGCATTTT. Residues: CASSYSTEIEPQHF.

The chain combines TRBV29-1 with TRBJ2-1; D gene uncertain. The germline V gene has CDR1 SQVTM and CDR2 ANQGSEA. There are 11 residues in the CDR3. The V gene lost 1 base and the J gene lost 7 bases, with 5 bases spanning the gap. The DNA for the CDR3 is TGCAGCGTTGAAGCCCGGAATGAGCAGTTCTTC. Translating gives CSVEARNEQFF.

This chain connects TRBV18 to TRBJ2-7; TRBD2 matches at 10 bases. J gave up 7 bases and V 3 bases, and 9 bases lay outside the gene matches. The CDR3 consists of 15 residues. From germline, CDR1 is KGHSH and CDR2 LQKENI. CDR3 DNA: TGTGCCAGCTCACCGAGCGGGAGGGCCCCGGAAGAGCAGTACTTC. Amino acids: CASSPSGRAPEEQYF.

The chain links TRBV30 to TRBJ2-7; D remains unclear. Germline V lookup: CDR1 GTSNPN, CDR2 SVGIG (reference sequence). The germline V and J ends were trimmed by 5 bases and 5 bases, with 10 bases remaining between them. The CDR3 length is 11 residues. This CDR3 is CAWDTLNEQYF. The CDR3, as DNA: TGTGCCTGGGATACTTTGAACGAGCAGTACTTC. The full variable domain, completed using reference TRBV30 and TRBJ2-7, is SQTIHQWPATLVQPVGSPLSLECTVEGTSNPNLYWYRQAAGRGLQLLFYSVGIGQISSEVPQNLSASRPQDRQFILSSKKLLLSDSGFYLCAWDTLNEQYFGPGTRLTVT.

This sequence joins TRBV10-3 and TRBJ2-3; possibly TRBD2 for D (6 bases). CDR1 and CDR2 (germline): ENHRY, SYGVKD. CDR3 length: 14 amino acids. The ends were cut back, 10 bases at V and 0 bases at J, with 14 bases in the middle. CDR3 DNA sequence: TGTGCCACACACCCGGGGGTTAGCACAGATACGCAGTATTTT. This gives the protein CATHPGVSTDTQYF.

The rearrangement joins TRBV6-5 to TRBJ1-1; 7 bases agree with TRBD1. The V segment lost 5 bases and the J segment 8 bases; nucleotides outside the gene matches: 5. The CDR3 consists of 12 residues. Germline-derived CDR1 and CDR2 are MNHEY and SVGAGI. Here the CDR3 reads CASSHRQGEAFF. The CDR3 region has the DNA TGTGCCAGCAGTCACAGACAGGGCGAAGCTTTCTTT.

The chain couples TRBV2 to TRBJ2-2; D gene unclear. V was pared by 7 bases and J by 3 bases, with 3 bases between. Germline values: CDR1 SNHLY, CDR2 FYNNEI. This CDR3 has 11 residues. CDR3 residues: CASTDTGELFF. Here the CDR3 DNA reads TGTGCCAGCACGGACACCGGGGAGCTGTTTTTT.

The chain is built from TRBV6-1 and TRBJ2-7; maybe TRBD2 (6 bases). The CDR3 covers 15 residues. V was cut by 0 bases and J by 2 bases, with 11 bases left in between. Germline assignment: CDR1 MNHNS and CDR2 SASEGT. Here the CDR3 DNA reads TGTGCCAGCAGTGAAGCAGTGGGGGAGGCCTACGAGCAGTACTTC. Translated, it gives CASSEAVGEAYEQYF.

The CDR3 loop reads CASSMGVGARTEAFF. CDR3 DNA sequence: TGTGCCAGTAGTATGGGCGTGGGGGCGCGCACTGAAGCTTTCTTT. The chain couples TRBV19 to TRBJ1-1; a possible D gene is TRBD1 (6 bases). This CDR3 region has 15 residues. CDR1 is LNHDA and CDR2 is SQIVND in the germline V gene (reference sequence). V was cut by 3 bases and J by 4 bases, with 15 bases left in between.

The J gene is TRBJ2-2, the V gene TRBV5-1; D is perhaps TRBD2 (6 bases). The CDR3 is made up of 15 amino acids. Per germline, CDR1 SGHRS and CDR2 YFSETQ. Trimming pared 1 base from V and 0 bases from J, leaving 7 bases between. The CDR3 bases are TGCGCCAGCAGCTTGACTAGCACGAACACCGGGGAGCTGTTTTTT. It translates to CASSLTSTNTGELFF. Together with reference TRBV5-1 and TRBJ2-2, the CDR3 gives the full variable domain: KAGVTQTPRYLIKTRGQQVTLSCSPISGHRSVSWYQQTPGQGLQFLFEYFSETQRNKGNFPGRFSGRQFSNSRSEMNVSTLELGDSALYLCASSLTSTNTGELFFGEGSRLTVL.

The V call is TRBV5-5, the J call TRBJ1-5; the D gene is possibly TRBD1 (6 bases). CDR1 is SGHKS and CDR2 is YYEKEE in the germline V gene (reference sequence). V was shortened by 4 bases and J by 3 bases, with 11 bases between the two germline ends. CDR3 length: 14 residues. CDR3 sequence: CASSVQGPNQPQHF. CDR3 DNA: TGTGCCAGCAGCGTACAGGGTCCCAATCAGCCCCAGCATTTT. Combining the CDR3 with reference TRBV5-5 and TRBJ1-5 gives the whole variable domain DAGVTQSPTHLIKTRGQQVTLRCSPISGHKSVSWYQQVLGQGPQFIFQYYEKEERGRGNFPDRFSARQFPNYSSELNVNALLLGDSALYLCASSVQGPNQPQHFGDGTRLSIL.

The CDR3 DNA sequence: TGTGCCAGCAGTGAAGCGGGGCTAGCGGGGGCCGCGAACACCGGGGAGCTGTTTTTT. Translation gives CASSEAGLAGAANTGELFF. This chain connects TRBV6-1 to TRBJ2-2, with 10 bases identical to TRBD2. The trim removed 0 bases at V and 0 bases at J, leaving 7 bases unmatched. CDR3 length equals 19 residues. Germline loops: CDR1 MNHNS, CDR2 SASEGT.

The rearrangement joins TRBV19 to TRBJ2-7; 11 positions match TRBD2. Germline loops: CDR1 LNHDA, CDR2 SQIVND (reference sequence). This CDR3 comprises 17 residues. V trimming: 3 bases; J trimming: 3 bases; junction bases outside the gene matches: 10. The CDR3: CASSIRTSGSFIYEQYF. In DNA form, the CDR3 reads TGTGCCAGTAGTATCCGTACTAGCGGGAGTTTTATCTACGAGCAGTACTTC. Combining the CDR3 with reference TRBV19 and TRBJ2-7 gives the whole variable domain DGGITQSPKYLFRKEGQNVTLSCEQNLNHDAMYWYRQDPGQGLRLIYYSQIVNDFQKGDIAEGYSVSREKKESFPLTVTSAQKNPTAFYLCASSIRTSGSFIYEQYFGPGTRLTVT.

The rearrangement uses TRBV14 and TRBJ1-4; 7 bases are shared with TRBD1. Germline V gives CDR1 SGHDN, CDR2 FVKESK. The CDR3 totals 16 residues. The ends lost 8 bases at V and 8 bases at J; junction bases unmatched: 17. As DNA, the CDR3 is TGTGCCAGCTGCGCTACCAAAACAGGGGTGTGGGAAAAACTGTTTTTT. It specifies CASCATKTGVWEKLFF.